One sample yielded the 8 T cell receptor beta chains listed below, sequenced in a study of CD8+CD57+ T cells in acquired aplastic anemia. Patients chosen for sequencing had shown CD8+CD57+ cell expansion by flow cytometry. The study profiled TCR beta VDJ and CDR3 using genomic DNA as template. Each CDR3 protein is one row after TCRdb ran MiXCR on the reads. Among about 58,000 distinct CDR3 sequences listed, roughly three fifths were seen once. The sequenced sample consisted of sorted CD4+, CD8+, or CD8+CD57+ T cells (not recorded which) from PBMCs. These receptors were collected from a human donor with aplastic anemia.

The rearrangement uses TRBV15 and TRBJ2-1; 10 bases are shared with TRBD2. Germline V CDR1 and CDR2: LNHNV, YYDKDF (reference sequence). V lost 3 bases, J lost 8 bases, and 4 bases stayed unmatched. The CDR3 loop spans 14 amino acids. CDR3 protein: CATSSLSGRDEQFF. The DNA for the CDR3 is TGTGCCACCAGCAGCCTCAGCGGGAGGGATGAGCAGTTCTTC.

CDR3 protein: CAISEATGGFSGNTIYF. In DNA form, the CDR3 reads TGTGCCATCAGTGAGGCGACAGGGGGCTTCTCTGGAAACACCATATATTTT. The rearrangement uses TRBV10-3 and TRBJ1-3; TRBD1 matches at 10 bases. CDR1 is ENHRY and CDR2 is SYGVKD in the germline V gene. CDR3 length equals 17 residues. Trimming cost V 2 bases and J 0 bases; bases outside gene matches: 4.

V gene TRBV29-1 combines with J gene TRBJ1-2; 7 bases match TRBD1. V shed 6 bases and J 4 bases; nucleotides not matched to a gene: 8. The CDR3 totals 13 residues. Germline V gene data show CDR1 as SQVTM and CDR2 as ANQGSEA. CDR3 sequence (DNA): TGCAGCGTACGGACCCCAGGGGGCTATGGCTACACCTTC. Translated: CSVRTPGGYGYTF.

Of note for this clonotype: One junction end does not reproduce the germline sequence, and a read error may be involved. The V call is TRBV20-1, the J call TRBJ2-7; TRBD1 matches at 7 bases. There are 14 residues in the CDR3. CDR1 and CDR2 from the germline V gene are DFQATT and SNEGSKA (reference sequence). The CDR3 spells CGARTLTGSYEQYF. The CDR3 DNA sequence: TGCGGTGCTAGAACGTTGACAGGGTCCTACGAGCAGTACTTC.

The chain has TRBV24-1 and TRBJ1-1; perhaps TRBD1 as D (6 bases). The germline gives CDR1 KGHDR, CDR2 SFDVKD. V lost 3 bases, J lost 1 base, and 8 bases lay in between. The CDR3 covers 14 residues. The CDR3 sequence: CATSDGGANTEAFF. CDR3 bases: TGTGCCACCAGTGATGGGGGGGCGAACACTGAAGCTTTCTTT.

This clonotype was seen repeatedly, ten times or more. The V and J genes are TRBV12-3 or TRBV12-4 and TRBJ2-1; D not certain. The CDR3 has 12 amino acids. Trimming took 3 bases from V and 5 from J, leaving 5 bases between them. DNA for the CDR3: TGTGCCAGCAGTTTGGGTGACAATGAGCAGTTCTTC. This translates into CASSLGDNEQFF.

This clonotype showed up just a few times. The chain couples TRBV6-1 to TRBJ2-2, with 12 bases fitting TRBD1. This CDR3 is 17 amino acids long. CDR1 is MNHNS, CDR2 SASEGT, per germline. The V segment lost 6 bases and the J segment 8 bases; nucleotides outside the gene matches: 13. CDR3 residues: CASSFHRDRGQGGELFF. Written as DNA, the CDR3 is TGTGCCAGCAGCTTCCACCGGGACAGGGGGCAAGGAGGGGAGCTGTTTTTT.

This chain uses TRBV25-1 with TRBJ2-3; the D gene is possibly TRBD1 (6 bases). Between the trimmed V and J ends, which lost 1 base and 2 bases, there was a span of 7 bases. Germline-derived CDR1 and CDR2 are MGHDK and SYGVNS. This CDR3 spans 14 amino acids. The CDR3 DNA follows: TGTGCCAGCAGTGAATGGGACAACACAGATACGCAGTATTTT. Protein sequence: CASSEWDNTDTQYF.